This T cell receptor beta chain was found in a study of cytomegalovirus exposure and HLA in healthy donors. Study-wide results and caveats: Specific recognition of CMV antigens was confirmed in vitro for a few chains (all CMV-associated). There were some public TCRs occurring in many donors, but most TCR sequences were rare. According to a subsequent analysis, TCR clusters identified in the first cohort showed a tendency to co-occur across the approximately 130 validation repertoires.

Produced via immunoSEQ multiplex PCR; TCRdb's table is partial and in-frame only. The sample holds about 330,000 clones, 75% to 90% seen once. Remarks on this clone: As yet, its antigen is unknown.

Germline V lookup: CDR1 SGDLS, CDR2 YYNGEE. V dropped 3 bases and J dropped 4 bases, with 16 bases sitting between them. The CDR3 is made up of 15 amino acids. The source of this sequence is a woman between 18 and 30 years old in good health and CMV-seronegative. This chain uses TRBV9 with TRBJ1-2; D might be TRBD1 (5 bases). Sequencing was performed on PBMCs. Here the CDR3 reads CASSETGLSLYGYTF. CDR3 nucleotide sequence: TGTGCCAGCAGCGAGACGGGACTTTCCCTCTATGGCTACACCTTC.